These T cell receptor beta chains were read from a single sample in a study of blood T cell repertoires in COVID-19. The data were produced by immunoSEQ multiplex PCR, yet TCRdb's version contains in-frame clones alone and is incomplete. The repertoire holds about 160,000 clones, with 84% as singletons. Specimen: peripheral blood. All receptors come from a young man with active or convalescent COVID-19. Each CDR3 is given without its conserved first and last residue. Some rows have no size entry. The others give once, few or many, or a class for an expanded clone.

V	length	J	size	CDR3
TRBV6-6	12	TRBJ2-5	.	ASRAGALQETQY
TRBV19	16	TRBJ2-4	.	ASSDELLAAPREAIQY
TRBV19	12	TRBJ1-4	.	ASSTTVNNEKLF
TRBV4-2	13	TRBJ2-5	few	ASSQGLAGEETQY
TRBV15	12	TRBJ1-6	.	ATSEGYYNSPLH
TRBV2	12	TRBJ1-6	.	ASIGNRENSPLH
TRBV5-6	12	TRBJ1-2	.	ASNTGRDRGGYT
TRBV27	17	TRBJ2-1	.	ASSPPTTTGWISYNEQF
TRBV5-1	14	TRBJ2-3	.	ASSLEGTGGADTQY
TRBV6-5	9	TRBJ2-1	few	ASLRQVEQF
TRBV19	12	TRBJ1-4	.	ASSTTGSNEKLF
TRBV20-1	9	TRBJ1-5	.	SAAQGSSRH
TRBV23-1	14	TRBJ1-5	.	ASSQIRDRDNQPQH
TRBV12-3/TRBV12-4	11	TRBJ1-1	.	ASSFTNRAEAF
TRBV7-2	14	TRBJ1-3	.	ASSLQIGGPGNTIY
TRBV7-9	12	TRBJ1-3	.	ASSFGGSGNTIY
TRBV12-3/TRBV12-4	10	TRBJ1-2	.	ASSWGVGGYT
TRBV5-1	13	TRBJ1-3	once	ASSLVSGPGNTIY
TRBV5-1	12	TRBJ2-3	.	ASSLQESTDTQY
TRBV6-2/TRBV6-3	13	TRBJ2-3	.	ASSYAGALTDTQY
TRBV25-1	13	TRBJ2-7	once	ASSLTTSGSYEQY
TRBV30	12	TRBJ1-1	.	AWNPDLRGTEAF
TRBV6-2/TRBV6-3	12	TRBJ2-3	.	ASSYRLSTDTQY
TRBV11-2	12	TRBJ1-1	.	ASSLRQGATEAF
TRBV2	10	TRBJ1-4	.	ARQGTNEKLF
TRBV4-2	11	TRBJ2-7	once	ASSQEAQSGQY
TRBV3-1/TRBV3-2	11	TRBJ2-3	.	ASSQVQRGTQY
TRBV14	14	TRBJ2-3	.	ASSILGAGYTDTQY
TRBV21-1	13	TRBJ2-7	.	ASSKARRGRYEQY
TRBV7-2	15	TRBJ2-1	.	ASSFGLAGGVYNEQF
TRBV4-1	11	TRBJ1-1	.	ASAIGRGTEAF
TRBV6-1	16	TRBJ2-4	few	ASSEAIVAGDTKNIQY
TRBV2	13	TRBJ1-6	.	ASSEDSSLPSPLH
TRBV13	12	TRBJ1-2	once	ASSLGTEHYGYT
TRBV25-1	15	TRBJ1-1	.	ASSTGDRGQRFTEAF
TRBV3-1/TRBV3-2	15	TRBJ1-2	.	ASSQGGTGNGVYGYT
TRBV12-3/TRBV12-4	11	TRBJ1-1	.	ASSLGGEFEAF
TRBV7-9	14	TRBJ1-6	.	ASSPTGHLGNSPLH